These 14 T cell receptor beta chains were sequenced from one sample in a study of CD8 T cells in ankylosing spondylitis. Study-wide points: A TCR beta motif of fewer than ten highly homologous variants appeared characteristic of ankylosing spondylitis blood.

TCRdb itself ran the 5' RACE reads through MiXCR, one entry per CDR3 protein. This table has under 450,000 distinct CDR3 sequences, about 15% appearing once. These receptors' antigens are unknown. Sequencing used blood, either unsorted or a sorted T cell fraction (not recorded which). These TCRs come from a male donor with ankylosing spondylitis.

This clonotype showed up just a few times. The CDR3 sequence: CSARDGRGAPGSTQYF. CDR3 DNA sequence: TGCAGTGCTAGAGATGGTAGGGGGGCTCCCGGGAGTACGCAGTATTTT. This chain links TRBV20-1 with TRBJ2-3; the D gene could be TRBD1 or TRBD2 (6 bases each). The CDR3 totals 16 residues. Germline V gives CDR1 DFQATT, CDR2 SNEGSKA (reference sequence). Deletions cut 0 bases from V and 8 bases from J, with 21 bases between.

Only a few counts were recorded for this clonotype. The gene calls are TRBV20-1 and TRBJ2-1; D might be TRBD1 (6 bases). V lost 4 bases and J 7 bases, leaving 14 bases between the germline ends. This CDR3 spans 13 amino acids. Germline V gives CDR1 DFQATT, CDR2 SNEGSKA (reference sequence). CDR3 in amino acids: CSATPTGRNEQFF. The CDR3 nucleotides read TGCAGTGCTACACCGACAGGAAGGAATGAGCAGTTCTTC.

J is TRBJ2-7 and V is TRBV6-5; a possible D gene is TRBD1 (5 bases). Germline V gives CDR1 MNHEY, CDR2 SVGAGI. Trimming stripped 6 bases from V and 5 bases from J, with 11 bases between. The CDR3 is 12 residues long. Here the CDR3 DNA reads TGTGCCAGCAGAGAGCAGGGTCACGAGCAGTACTTC. It codes for CASREQGHEQYF.

This clonotype has only a few counts. This rearrangement joins TRBV9 to TRBJ2-1; D is uncertain. The CDR3 has 15 amino acids. Germline V lookup: CDR1 SGDLS, CDR2 YYNGEE. V lost 3 bases to trimming and J lost 5 bases, with 15 bases between them. Written as DNA, the CDR3 is TGTGCCAGCAGCGAGGCCCCTCGTCACGACAATGAGCAGTTCTTC. As protein: CASSEAPRHDNEQFF.

This chain joins TRBV7-3 and TRBJ2-7; weak D call: TRBD2 (6 bases). The ends were cut back, 0 bases at V and 6 bases at J, with 9 bases in the middle. CDR3 length equals 13 residues. Germline CDR1 reads SGHTA; CDR2 reads FQGTGA. The CDR3 is CASSLTGGVEQYF. The CDR3 DNA sequence: TGTGCCAGCAGCTTAACTGGAGGGGTCGAGCAGTACTTC.

The rearrangement joins TRBV25-1 to TRBJ2-3, with 7 nucleotides matching TRBD2. The trim removed 6 bases at V and 0 bases at J, leaving 3 bases unmatched. This CDR3 spans 14 amino acids. CDR1 and CDR2 from the germline V gene are MGHDK and SYGVNS. CDR3 loop: CASREAGSTDTQYF. The CDR3 nucleotides read TGTGCCAGCAGGGAAGCGGGGAGCACAGATACGCAGTATTTT.

The CDR3 sequence is CASSPKQGGTEAFF. DNA of the CDR3: TGTGCCAGCAGCCCGAAACAGGGAGGAACTGAAGCTTTCTTT. The chain employs TRBV7-9 and TRBJ1-1; D is perhaps TRBD1 (6 bases). With 5 bases removed from V and 5 bases from J, the gap between germline ends came to 15 bases. This CDR3 has 14 amino acids. Germline CDR1 and CDR2: SEHNR and FQNEAQ (reference sequence).

The V and J genes are TRBV5-1 and TRBJ2-3; 11 nucleotides match TRBD2. The CDR3 spans 15 residues. Germline V gene data show CDR1 as SGHRS and CDR2 as YFSETQ. V gave up 7 bases and J gave up 5 bases; unmatched junction bases: 9. The CDR3 sequence: CASRHSGGAGDTQYF. CDR3 nucleotides: TGCGCCAGCCGTCATAGCGGGGGGGCCGGAGATACGCAGTATTTT.

This chain connects TRBV30 to TRBJ1-1, with D possibly matching TRBD1 (6 bases). Trimming stripped 1 base from V and 3 bases from J, with 6 bases between. The CDR3 consists of 12 residues. Germline CDR1 is GTSNPN and CDR2 is SVGIG (reference sequence). CDR3 region: CAWSDRDTEAFF. Here the CDR3 DNA reads TGTGCCTGGAGTGACAGGGACACTGAAGCTTTCTTT.

This clonotype was seen more than once but under ten times. This chain joins TRBV6-1 and TRBJ2-5, with D maybe TRBD1 (6 bases). V lost 5 bases and J 4 bases, leaving 11 bases between the germline ends. Germline assignment: CDR1 MNHNS and CDR2 SASEGT. The CDR3 length is 13 residues. The CDR3 protein is CASSQNRAETQYF. The DNA of the CDR3 is TGTGCCAGCAGTCAAAACAGGGCAGAGACCCAGTACTTC.

This clonotype was detected many times. The V and J genes are TRBV29-1 and TRBJ1-5, with 8 bases identical to TRBD1. Germline CDR1 is SQVTM and CDR2 is ANQGSEA. V lost 6 bases, J lost 6 bases, and 4 bases stayed unmatched. This CDR3 comprises 12 residues. The CDR3 protein is CSVGQGTQPQHF. Written as DNA, the CDR3 is TGCAGCGTCGGACAGGGCACTCAGCCCCAGCATTTT.

Only a few counts were recorded for this clonotype. V and J are TRBV2 and TRBJ2-5; 10 bases agree with TRBD2. CDR1 is SNHLY, CDR2 FYNNEI, per germline. CDR3 length: 14 amino acids. This CDR3 reads CSTASGGAWETQYF. The CDR3 DNA reads as TGTTCGACGGCGAGCGGGGGGGCCTGGGAGACCCAGTACTTC.

This clonotype appeared many times. The chain carries TRBV28 and TRBJ2-3; 9 positions agree with TRBD2. The CDR3 is 16 residues long. Germline values: CDR1 MDHEN, CDR2 SYDVKM. The J segment lost 6 bases and the V segment lost 1 base, leaving 8 bases of the junction unmatched. CDR3 residues: CASSLLAGGPRDTQYF. The CDR3 nucleotides are TGTGCCAGCAGTTTATTGGCGGGAGGGCCCAGGGATACGCAGTATTTT.

This clonotype was counted only a few times. The CDR3 bases are TGTGCCAGCAGCCAGCAGAAACAGGGTACAGATACGCAGTATTTT. Amino acid sequence: CASSQQKQGTDTQYF. The chain links TRBV3-1 to TRBJ2-3, with a weak D call TRBD1 (6 bases). The V gene's germline CDR1 is LGHDT and CDR2 YNNKEL (reference sequence). Trimming took 3 bases from V and 3 from J, leaving 13 bases between them. The CDR3 sequence is 15 residues long.